The clone carrying this T cell receptor (beta chain) was seen only a few times. Its antigen remains unknown. Germline V gene data show CDR1 as LNHDA and CDR2 as SQIVND (reference sequence). Trimming left V 7 bases short and J 6 bases short, with 6 bases between. CDR3 length: 10 amino acids. The isolated RNA, all of it, was reverse transcribed, so expressed TCRB transcripts were what got sequenced. Some clones are missing from TCRdb's copy, which holds only in-frame ones; the method was immunoSEQ multiplex PCR. This sample has 500,000 to 850,000 clones, with around 15% found just once. Sorting of CD4+ naive, central memory, regulatory and stem cell-like memory cells was performed via CD45RO/CCR7/CD25/CD127/CD95/CD27. This sample was included in a study of beta chain features in type 1 diabetes. The wider study: Researchers looked at 85 million to 110 million sorted cells across all samples. The study, taken as a whole, reports: It was not settled here whether HLA type affects TCRB rearrangement. For type 1 diabetes patients, VDJ junctions showed fewer insertions and more deletions. In every one of the four CD4+ subsets, TCRB CDR3s were moderately but significantly shorter in Type 1 diabetes patients.

Sequences were obtained from naive CD4+ T cells from blood. This chain connects TRBV19 to TRBJ1-2; the D is unclear. The sequence came from a man aged 18 to 35 with type 1 diabetes. The CDR3 DNA sequence: TGTGCCAGTATCGGAAATGGCTACACCTTC. This codes for CASIGNGYTF.